This T cell receptor beta chain was recorded in a study of T cell repertoires in cytomegalovirus infection (dated by TCRdb to the late 2010s). Regarding the study in general: Because public TCR beta signatures pointed to carriage of CMV infection together with the matching HLA type, the HLA type of each donor mattered for the analysis. The investigation overall reported the following: Carriers of CMV infection plus the relevant HLA type were discriminated by the cumulative frequency of public TCR beta family members in the study cohort and in an independent approximately 400-donor cohort. In the ex vivo response, HLA-C-restricted CMV-specific TCR beta clonotypes were dominant, and in two of eight donors the single most frequent clonotype came from this HLA-C-restricted group.

This clonotype was observed a handful of times. The specificity of this receptor is unknown. Base-call qualities are not available, and no considerably larger clone is one nucleotide away. Data came from an Illumina HiSeq 1500. TCRdb passed the public sequencing reads through fastp at Q25 and MiXCR, retaining productive beta sequences. Duplicate CDR3 protein sequences are folded into a single record with the most common DNA and genes. Present in this sample are under 50,000 distinct CDR3 sequences, about 20% of which were seen just once. The ten largest clones capture around 18% of the sample. Sequenced: PBMCs, sequenced either directly or after in vitro stimulation (not recorded which). The TCR comes from a human donor in good health (CMV status not recorded). Some clones in this sample may be carry-over from other donors' samples.

The DNA reads TGTGCCAGCACTCCAGGGCGCAACGCCGAAACCGGGGAGCTGTTTTTT. Its protein reads: CASTPGRNAETGELFF. The rearrangement combines TRBV6-2 or TRBV6-3 with TRBJ2-2; the D gene is perhaps TRBD1, from 5 matching bases. Reading the germline V gene gives CDR1 MNHEY and CDR2 SVGEGT. Trimming removed 7 bases from V and 5 bases from J, leaving 20 bases between the germline ends. The cysteine opens and the phenylalanine closes a CDR3 of 16 amino acids. The sequence is cut down to CDR3 DNA, 48 bases in frame from base 1.